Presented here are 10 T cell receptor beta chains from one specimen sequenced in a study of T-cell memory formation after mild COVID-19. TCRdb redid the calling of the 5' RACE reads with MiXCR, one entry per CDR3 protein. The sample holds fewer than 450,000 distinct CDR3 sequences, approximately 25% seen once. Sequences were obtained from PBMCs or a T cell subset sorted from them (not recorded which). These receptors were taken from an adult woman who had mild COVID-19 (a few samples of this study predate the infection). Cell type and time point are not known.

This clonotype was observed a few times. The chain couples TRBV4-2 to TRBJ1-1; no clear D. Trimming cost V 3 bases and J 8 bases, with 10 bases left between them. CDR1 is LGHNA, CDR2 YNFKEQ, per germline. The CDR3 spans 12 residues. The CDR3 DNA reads TGTGCCAGCAGCCACGTTGGACGGGAAGCTTTCTTT. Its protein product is CASSHVGREAFF.

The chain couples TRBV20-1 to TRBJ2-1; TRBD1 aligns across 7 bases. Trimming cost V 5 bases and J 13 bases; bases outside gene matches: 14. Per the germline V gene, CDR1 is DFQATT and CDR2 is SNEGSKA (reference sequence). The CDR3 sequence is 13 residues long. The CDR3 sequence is CSAPISPTGTQFF. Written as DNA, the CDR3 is TGCAGTGCTCCTATCTCACCGACAGGGACACAGTTCTTC.

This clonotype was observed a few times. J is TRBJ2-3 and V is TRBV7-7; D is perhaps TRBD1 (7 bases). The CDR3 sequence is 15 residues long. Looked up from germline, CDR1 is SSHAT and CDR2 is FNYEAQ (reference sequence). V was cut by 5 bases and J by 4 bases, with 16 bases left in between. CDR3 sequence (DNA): TGTGCCAGCAGCCCAGGGGGGCTGAGGGCAGATACGCAGTATTTT. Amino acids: CASSPGGLRADTQYF.

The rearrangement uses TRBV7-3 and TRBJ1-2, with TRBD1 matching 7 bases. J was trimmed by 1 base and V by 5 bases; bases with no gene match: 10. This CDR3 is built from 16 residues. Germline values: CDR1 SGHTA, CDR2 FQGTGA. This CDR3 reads CASSKSGTALNYGYTF. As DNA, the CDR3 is TGTGCCAGCAGCAAATCAGGGACAGCCCTTAACTATGGCTACACCTTC.

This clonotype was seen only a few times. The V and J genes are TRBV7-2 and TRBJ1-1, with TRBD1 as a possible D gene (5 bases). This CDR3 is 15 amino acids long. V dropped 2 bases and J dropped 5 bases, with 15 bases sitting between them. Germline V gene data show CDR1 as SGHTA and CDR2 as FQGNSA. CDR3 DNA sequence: TGTGCCAGCAGCTTACAGAGGGGAATTGGGACTGAAGCTTTCTTT. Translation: CASSLQRGIGTEAFF.

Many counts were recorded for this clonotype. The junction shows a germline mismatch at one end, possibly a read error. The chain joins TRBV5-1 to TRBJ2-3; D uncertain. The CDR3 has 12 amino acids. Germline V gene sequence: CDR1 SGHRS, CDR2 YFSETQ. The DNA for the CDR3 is TGTGCCAGCAGCTTAGAAGCAGATACGCAGTATTTT. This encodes CASSLEADTQYF.

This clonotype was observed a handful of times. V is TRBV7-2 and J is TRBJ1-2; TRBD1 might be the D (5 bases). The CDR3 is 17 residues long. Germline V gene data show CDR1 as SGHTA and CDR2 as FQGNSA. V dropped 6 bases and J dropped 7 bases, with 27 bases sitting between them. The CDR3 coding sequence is TGTGCCAGCAGTTTACCCATTGTGGGGGGAACTAGCGGTGGCTACACCTTC. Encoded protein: CASSLPIVGGTSGGYTF. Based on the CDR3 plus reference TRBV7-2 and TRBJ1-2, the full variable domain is GAGVSQSPSNKVTEKGKDVELRCDPISGHTALYWYRQSLGQGLEFLIYFQGNSAPDKSGLPSDRFSAERTGGSVSTLTIQRTQQEDSAVYLCASSLPIVGGTSGGYTFGSGTRLTVV.

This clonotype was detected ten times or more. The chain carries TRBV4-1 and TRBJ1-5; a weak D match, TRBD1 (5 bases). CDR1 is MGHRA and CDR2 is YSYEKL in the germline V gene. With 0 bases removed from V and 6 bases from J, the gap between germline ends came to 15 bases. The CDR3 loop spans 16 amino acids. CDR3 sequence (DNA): TGCGCCAGCAGCCAAGATAATACCGGGGCCGCTCAGCCCCAGCATTTT. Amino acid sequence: CASSQDNTGAAQPQHF.

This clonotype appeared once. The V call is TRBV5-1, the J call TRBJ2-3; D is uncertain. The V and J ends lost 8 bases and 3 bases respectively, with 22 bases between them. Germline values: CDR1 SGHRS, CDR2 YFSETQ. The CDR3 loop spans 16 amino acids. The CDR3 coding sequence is TGCGCCAGTAGTCCAGTGACCGGGTCGGAGACAGATACGCAGTATTTT. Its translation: CASSPVTGSETDTQYF.

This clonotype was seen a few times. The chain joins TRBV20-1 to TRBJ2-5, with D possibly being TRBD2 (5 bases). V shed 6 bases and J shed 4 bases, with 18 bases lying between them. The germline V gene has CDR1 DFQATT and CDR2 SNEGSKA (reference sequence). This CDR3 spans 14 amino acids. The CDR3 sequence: CSARSGKVGETQYF. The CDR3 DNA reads TGCAGTGCCCGCTCCGGGAAGGTGGGAGAGACCCAGTACTTC.